Below, 31 T cell receptor beta chains from the same sample are listed, as sequenced in a study of shared clonotypes between healthy human individuals. Repertoires were generated with immunoSEQ multiplex PCR, while TCRdb's copy carries only in-frame clones and drops some. The sample shows millions of clones, less than 95% of them seen only once. CD45RO negativity and positive selection for CCR7 defined naive CD8 cells, a population that excluded terminally differentiated effector memory CD45RA+ cells. The sequenced sample consisted of naive CD8+ T cells sorted from blood. The receptors come from a man younger than 30 in good health.

The V call is TRBV6-1, the J call TRBJ1-6; D unclear. Germline V CDR1 and CDR2: MNHNS, SASEGT. V lost 3 bases and J lost 7, with 19 bases in between. This CDR3 has 17 amino acids. The CDR3 DNA reads as TGTGCCAGCAGTGATATGGCAGGCGCTGCCGGCAATTCACCCCTCCACTTT. Amino acids: CASSDMAGAAGNSPLHF.

The chain uses TRBV27 and TRBJ2-2; the D is unclear. Germline V lookup: CDR1 MNHEY, CDR2 SMNVEV (reference sequence). V lost 3 bases and J 5 bases, leaving 13 bases between the germline ends. The CDR3 length is 15 residues. The CDR3 spells CASSLPPPWTGELFF. CDR3 coding DNA: TGTGCCAGCAGTTTGCCCCCCCCTTGGACCGGGGAGCTGTTTTTT.

This chain joins TRBV7-2 and TRBJ1-4, with D perhaps matching TRBD1 (5 bases). The germline V gene has CDR1 SGHTA and CDR2 FQGNSA. Trimming cost V 4 bases and J 7 bases, with 13 bases left between them. This CDR3 is built from 14 residues. The DNA for the CDR3 is TGTGCCAGCAGCTCAGACCATAGGGGTGAAAAACTGTTTTTT. Translating gives CASSSDHRGEKLFF.

The V call is TRBV30, the J call TRBJ2-3; D uncertain. The CDR3 is 15 residues long. Germline CDR1 reads GTSNPN; CDR2 reads SVGIG (reference sequence). V was clipped by 1 base and J by 6 bases, with 17 bases between them. CDR3 loop: CAWSDTSVPRDTQYF. The CDR3 region has the DNA TGTGCCTGGAGTGATACATCGGTACCTCGGGATACGCAGTATTTT.

This clone was observed once. The chain joins TRBV5-5 to TRBJ1-5; D possibly corresponds to TRBD1 (5 bases). The ends were cut back, 0 bases at V and 0 bases at J, with 10 bases in the middle. CDR1 SGHKS and CDR2 YYEKEE come from the germline V gene (reference sequence). The CDR3 runs to 16 residues. This chain's CDR3 is CASSLEGVYSNQPQHF. The CDR3 bases are TGTGCCAGCAGCTTGGAAGGGGTATATAGCAATCAGCCCCAGCATTTT.

The chain carries TRBV11-2 and TRBJ2-7, with 8 nucleotides matching TRBD2. Germline CDR1 and CDR2: SGHAT and FQNNGV. With V trimmed by 4 bases and J by 1 base, 3 bases remained unmatched. The CDR3 covers 14 residues. DNA of the CDR3: TGTGCCAGCAGCTCCACTAGCGGATCCTACGAGCAGTACTTC. As protein: CASSSTSGSYEQYF.

The J gene is TRBJ1-4, the V gene TRBV23-1, with 11 bases matching TRBD1. TRBV23-1 is annotated as an ORF whose role is uncertain. J gave up 5 bases and V 8 bases, and 7 bases lay outside the gene matches. This CDR3 is 15 amino acids long. Here the CDR3 DNA reads TGCGCCAGCCCCCGGGACAGGGGGACAAATGAAAAACTGTTTTTT. Protein: CASPRDRGTNEKLFF.

This sequence joins TRBV4-1 and TRBJ2-3; tentatively, D is TRBD2 (5 bases). CDR3 length: 21 residues. Germline V gene sequence: CDR1 MGHRA, CDR2 YSYEKL. Trimming took off 0 bases at V and 2 bases at J, with 27 bases between the two ends. Here the CDR3 reads CASSQDEDPRARPWDTDTQYF. The CDR3, as DNA: TGCGCCAGCAGCCAAGATGAGGATCCGCGGGCTAGGCCCTGGGACACAGATACGCAGTATTTT.

A remark on this clone: An end of the junction does not agree with germline; a read error may underlie this. The chain links TRBV7-7 to TRBJ1-5; the match to TRBD1 covers 7 bases. The CDR3 extends over 17 amino acids. Germline values: CDR1 SSHAT, CDR2 FNYEAQ (reference sequence). CDR3 bases: TGTGCTAGCAGCTTACCCCAGGGGGGTTATAGCAATCAGCCCCAGCATTTT. Protein sequence: CASSLPQGGYSNQPQHF.

The rearrangement joins TRBV2 to TRBJ2-7; D gene uncertain. Between the trimmed V and J ends, which lost 6 bases and 2 bases, there was a span of 11 bases. The V gene's germline CDR1 is SNHLY and CDR2 FYNNEI. The CDR3 has 13 amino acids. The CDR3 DNA reads as TGTGCCAGCAGAAAAGGCCGGACCTACGAGCAGTACTTC. Protein product: CASRKGRTYEQYF.

V and J are TRBV6-6 and TRBJ2-3; D is unresolved. In germline, CDR1 is MNHNY, CDR2 SVGAGI (reference sequence). The CDR3 is 13 amino acids. V was shortened by 4 bases and J by 2 bases, with 7 bases between the two germline ends. The CDR3 region has the DNA TGTGCCAGCAGTTCGGACCCCACAGATACGCAGTATTTT. Amino acid sequence: CASSSDPTDTQYF.

The chain couples TRBV10-1 to TRBJ2-1; D not certain. CDR1 is WNHNN and CDR2 is SYGVQD in the germline V gene (reference sequence). The V end lost 4 bases, the J end lost 6 bases, and 7 bases lay between the germline ends. There are 12 residues in the CDR3. The CDR3 nucleotides are TGCGCCAGCAGTGTTTCTATCAATGAGCAGTTCTTC. It is translated as CASSVSINEQFF.

This chain connects TRBV7-9 to TRBJ2-3; D unresolved. V was clipped by 5 bases and J by 3 bases, with 15 bases between them. The CDR3 contains 15 residues. The germline V gene has CDR1 SEHNR and CDR2 FQNEAQ (reference sequence). CDR3 residues: CASSHTQGWTDTQYF. CDR3 nucleotide sequence: TGTGCCAGCAGCCACACCCAAGGTTGGACAGATACGCAGTATTTT.

The genes are TRBV19 and TRBJ1-5; no clear D. The germline V gene encodes CDR1 LNHDA and CDR2 SQIVND (reference sequence). This CDR3 has 15 amino acids. The V and J ends lost 1 base and 2 bases respectively, with 9 bases between them. In DNA, the CDR3 is TGTGCCAGTAGTATAGCGGACTGGGGCAATCAGCCCCAGCATTTT. The encoded protein is CASSIADWGNQPQHF.

This clone occurred once. The gene calls are TRBV13 and TRBJ1-3; D gene uncertain. This CDR3 is built from 16 residues. From germline, CDR1 is PRHDT and CDR2 FYEKMQ (reference sequence). Trimming pared 0 bases from V and 0 bases from J, leaving 9 bases between. For the CDR3, the DNA is TGTGCCAGCAGCTTAGGGGAGCGGGGCTCTGGAAACACCATATATTTT. The encoded protein is CASSLGERGSGNTIYF.

This chain's CDR3 is CAITIGGGTPRRNTEAFF. CDR3 coding DNA: TGTGCCATCACGATCGGGGGGGGGACGCCCCGCCGGAACACTGAAGCTTTCTTT. The V call is TRBV10-3, the J call TRBJ1-1; D possibly corresponds to TRBD1 (5 bases). CDR3 size: 18 residues. Trimming cost V 7 bases and J 1 base, with 25 bases left between them. The germline V gene encodes CDR1 ENHRY and CDR2 SYGVKD.

CDR3 nucleotide sequence: TGTGCCAGCAGCTTAGGACCTGGGACAGGGTACGACGAGCAGTACTTC. Amino acid sequence: CASSLGPGTGYDEQYF. The rearrangement links TRBV11-2 to TRBJ2-7; 9 bases map to TRBD1. After removal of 1 base from V and 5 bases from J, the junction contained 9 bases not matched to a gene. Germline CDR1 is SGHAT and CDR2 is FQNNGV. The CDR3 consists of 16 residues.

This chain uses TRBV4-3 with TRBJ2-7, with D tentatively TRBD2 (6 bases). The CDR3 has 16 residues. Germline CDR1 and CDR2: LGHNA and YSLEER. Trimming stripped 0 bases from V and 1 base from J, with 13 bases between. CDR3 in amino acids: CASSQDTASESYEQYF. The CDR3 DNA reads as TGCGCCAGCAGCCAAGATACGGCTAGCGAATCCTACGAGCAGTACTTC.

The chain has TRBV5-5 and TRBJ2-5; 12 nucleotides line up with TRBD2. The CDR3 consists of 14 residues. J gave up 5 bases and V 2 bases, and 1 base lay outside the gene matches. Germline values: CDR1 SGHKS, CDR2 YYEKEE (reference sequence). CDR3 DNA: TGTGCCAGCAGCTTAGGACTAGCGGGGGAGACCCAGTACTTC. Its translation: CASSLGLAGETQYF.

The rearrangement links TRBV19 to TRBJ1-5; perhaps TRBD1 as D (6 bases). V was cut by 5 bases and J by 4 bases, with 12 bases left in between. This CDR3 has 14 amino acids. Germline loops: CDR1 LNHDA, CDR2 SQIVND (reference sequence). CDR3 bases: TGTGCCAGTAGTTGGGGGCTCGGAAATCAGCCCCAGCATTTT. Translating gives CASSWGLGNQPQHF.

V usage is TRBV5-4 and J usage is TRBJ1-6; D is undetermined. Per the germline V gene, CDR1 is SGHNT and CDR2 is YYREEE (reference sequence). The CDR3 contains 14 residues. V was pared by 0 bases and J by 6 bases, with 7 bases between. DNA of the CDR3: TGTGCCAGCAGCTTGGGGGGTTCTAATTCACCCCTCCACTTT. Its translation: CASSLGGSNSPLHF.

To note about this clone: This same CDR3 is encoded by further DNA sequences in the sample. The chain combines TRBV20-1 with TRBJ2-2; no clear D. The germline V gene encodes CDR1 DFQATT and CDR2 SNEGSKA (reference sequence). The CDR3 has 11 residues. V dropped 5 bases and J dropped 6 bases, with 7 bases sitting between them. CDR3 loop: CSAPRSGELFF. The CDR3 DNA is TGCAGTGCTCCCAGGTCCGGGGAGCTGTTTTTT.

The chain has TRBV9 and TRBJ2-3; no firm D call. CDR1 is SGDLS, CDR2 YYNGEE, per germline. The CDR3 runs to 14 residues. V dropped 0 bases and J dropped 3 bases, with 8 bases sitting between them. The CDR3 DNA sequence: TGTGCCAGCAGCGTAGCCGATGGGACAGATACGCAGTATTTT. Its translation is CASSVADGTDTQYF.

The chain couples TRBV9 to TRBJ2-1, with 9 bases that match TRBD2. The V segment lost 3 bases and the J segment 4 bases; nucleotides outside the gene matches: 14. There are 18 residues in the CDR3. Germline V gene lookup returns CDR1 SGDLS and CDR2 YYNGEE. The CDR3 DNA reads TGTGCCAGCAGCGCGACGGTAACCGCGGGGGGGTGGTACAATGAGCAGTTCTTC. Residues: CASSATVTAGGWYNEQFF.

The chain recombines TRBV14 with TRBJ1-1; D gene uncertain. V lost 4 bases to trimming and J lost 3 bases, with 9 bases between them. Germline CDR1 SGHDN, CDR2 FVKESK. This CDR3 contains 13 residues. CDR3 in amino acids: CASSPRDYTEAFF. CDR3 in DNA: TGTGCCAGCAGCCCGAGGGATTACACTGAAGCTTTCTTT.

The chain joins TRBV7-2 to TRBJ2-7, with 9 bases matching TRBD1. Trimming at V came to 2 bases and at J to 3 bases, leaving 5 bases not matched to a gene. CDR3 length: 15 residues. Germline V gives CDR1 SGHTA, CDR2 FQGNSA. CDR3 sequence (DNA): TGTGCCAGCAGCTTAACAACGGGACAGGGCTACGAGCAGTACTTC. Amino acids: CASSLTTGQGYEQYF.

V is TRBV5-8 and J is TRBJ1-2; unclear D gene. There are 15 residues in the CDR3. Germline V gives CDR1 SGHTS, CDR2 YDEGEE. Between the trimmed V and J ends, which lost 0 bases and 0 bases, there was a span of 9 bases. Here the CDR3 DNA reads TGTGCCAGCAGCTTGGGCGGGCCTACTAACTATGGCTACACCTTC. Translation: CASSLGGPTNYGYTF. Full variable domain (missing parts from reference TRBV5-8 and TRBJ1-2): EAGVTQSPTHLIKTRGQQATLRCSPISGHTSVYWYQQALGLGLQFLLWYDEGEERNRGNFPPRFSGRQFPNYSSELNVNALELEDSALYLCASSLGGPTNYGYTFGSGTRLTVV.

The genes are TRBV28 and TRBJ1-1; tentatively, D is TRBD1 (6 bases). This CDR3 has 16 amino acids. V was shortened by 4 bases and J by 0 bases, with 15 bases between the two germline ends. The germline V gene has CDR1 MDHEN and CDR2 SYDVKM. The CDR3 sequence: CASSSGAGLMNTEAFF. Written as DNA, the CDR3 is TGTGCCAGCAGTTCGGGGGCAGGCCTCATGAACACTGAAGCTTTCTTT.

Note on this clone: At the DNA level, this CDR3 is encoded by other sequences in the same sample as well. V gene TRBV6-5 combines with J gene TRBJ2-2; D uncertain. The CDR3 covers 13 residues. The V gene's germline CDR1 is MNHEY and CDR2 SVGAGI. V was clipped by 2 bases and J by 5 bases, with 6 bases between them. The CDR3 region is CASSYPLTGELFF. CDR3 DNA: TGTGCCAGCAGTTACCCCTTGACCGGGGAGCTGTTTTTT.

The V gene is TRBV9, the J gene TRBJ2-7; D call uncertain. Deletions cut 7 bases from V and 0 bases from J, with 8 bases between. The CDR3 consists of 12 residues. Germline V gene lookup returns CDR1 SGDLS and CDR2 YYNGEE. CDR3 in amino acids: CASGPGSYEQYF. CDR3 bases: TGTGCCAGCGGTCCAGGCTCCTACGAGCAGTACTTC.

The J gene is TRBJ1-1, the V gene TRBV30; D is uncertain. Germline CDR1 is GTSNPN and CDR2 is SVGIG (reference sequence). V was pared by 4 bases and J by 0 bases, with 12 bases between. The CDR3 length is 14 residues. The CDR3 sequence is CAWTLDGLNTEAFF. The CDR3, as DNA: TGTGCCTGGACCTTGGACGGTCTGAACACTGAAGCTTTCTTT. Full variable domain (outside the CDR3, taken from reference TRBV30 and TRBJ1-1): SQTIHQWPATLVQPVGSPLSLECTVEGTSNPNLYWYRQAAGRGLQLLFYSVGIGQISSEVPQNLSASRPQDRQFILSSKKLLLSDSGFYLCAWTLDGLNTEAFFGQGTRLTVV.